These 10 T cell receptor beta chains share one sample of origin, sequenced in a study of identical twins. TCRdb ran MiXCR on the 5' RACE reads and lists one entry per CDR3 protein. The data contain under 300,000 distinct CDR3 sequences, roughly 13% of them singletons. The material sequenced was memory (CD45RO+) T cells sorted from blood. The origin of the receptors is a woman under 30 in good health.

The chain links TRBV7-2 to TRBJ1-2; D gene unclear. Germline V gives CDR1 SGHTA, CDR2 FQGNSA. The germline V and J ends were trimmed by 2 bases and 7 bases, with 14 bases remaining between them. This CDR3 has 14 residues. The CDR3 nucleotides are TGTGCCAGCAGCTTATACGAGCGCCTGGGTGGCTACACCTTC. Amino acids: CASSLYERLGGYTF.

This clonotype was detected only a few times. This sequence joins TRBV11-2 and TRBJ2-7; 13 bases fit TRBD2. Germline V gene sequence: CDR1 SGHAT, CDR2 FQNNGV. After removal of 5 bases from V and 6 bases from J, the junction contained 7 bases not matched to a gene. There are 15 residues in the CDR3. Here the CDR3 DNA reads TGTGCCAGCAGCCCGGGACTAGCGGGGTTAGGCGAGCAGTACTTC. Translation: CASSPGLAGLGEQYF.

Only a few counts were recorded for this clonotype. The chain recombines TRBV7-8 with TRBJ2-3; TRBD1 matches at 8 bases. The germline V gene has CDR1 SGHVS and CDR2 FQNEAQ. CDR3 length: 16 amino acids. V lost 5 bases and J lost 1; bases outside the gene matches: 8. DNA for the CDR3: TGTGCCAGCAGCCCAGGACAGGGTACCGGCACAGATACGCAGTATTTT. Translation: CASSPGQGTGTDTQYF. Variable domain in full (rest from reference TRBV7-8 and TRBJ2-3): GAGVSQSPRYKVAKRGQDVALRCDPISGHVSLFWYQQALGQGPEFLTYFQNEAQLDKSGLPSDRFFAERPEGSVSTLKIQRTQQEDSAVYLCASSPGQGTGTDTQYFGPGTRLTVL.

This clonotype turned up a few times. The V gene is TRBV5-1, the J gene TRBJ2-3; D is perhaps TRBD1 or TRBD2 (5 bases each). This CDR3 has 16 amino acids. From germline, CDR1 is SGHRS and CDR2 YFSETQ. V was cut by 5 bases and J by 5 bases, with 21 bases left in between. The DNA of the CDR3 is TGCGCCAGCAGGGCCTTCCCACTAGGGGCCCAAGATACGCAGTATTTT. Translated, it gives CASRAFPLGAQDTQYF.

The V and J genes are TRBV6-1 and TRBJ2-3; 14 nucleotides align to TRBD2. The CDR3 length is 19 residues. Germline V CDR1 and CDR2: MNHNS, SASEGT. V lost 6 bases, J lost 5 bases, and 16 bases stayed unmatched. The CDR3 nucleotides are TGTGCCAGCAGGGGACTAGCGGGAGCAGGTAGTCAGGGGCGAGATACGCAGTATTTT. It is translated as CASRGLAGAGSQGRDTQYF.

This clonotype was observed at least ten times. This rearrangement joins TRBV6-2 or TRBV6-3 to TRBJ2-7; D uncertain. Germline V gene sequence: CDR1 MNHEY, CDR2 SVGEGT. The CDR3 extends over 12 amino acids. V lost 5 bases to trimming and J lost 6 bases, with 11 bases between them. In DNA form, the CDR3 reads TGTGCCAGCAGTCCCGGACGTGTCGAGCAGTACTTC. Amino acids: CASSPGRVEQYF.

The chain carries TRBV7-9 and TRBJ2-7; D may match TRBD1 or TRBD2 (6 bases each). CDR3 size: 13 residues. The germline CDR1 and CDR2 sequences are SEHNR and FQNEAQ (reference sequence). Trimming took off 4 bases at V and 6 bases at J, with 13 bases between the two ends. CDR3 loop: CASSYGGPGEQYF. CDR3 DNA sequence: TGTGCCAGCAGCTATGGGGGGCCGGGCGAGCAGTACTTC.

Many counts were recorded for this clonotype. The chain employs TRBV29-1 and TRBJ2-3; D may be TRBD1 or TRBD2 (6 bases each). With 7 bases removed from V and 3 bases from J, the gap between germline ends came to 20 bases. CDR3 length: 15 residues. Germline CDR1 reads SQVTM; CDR2 reads ANQGSEA. Written as DNA, the CDR3 is TGCAGCGGGGACATGGCGGGATTAAGGACAGATACGCAGTATTTT. This encodes CSGDMAGLRTDTQYF.

This clonotype was detected ten times or more. The chain links TRBV6-1 to TRBJ1-1; D gene ambiguous. Germline CDR1 MNHNS, CDR2 SASEGT. The CDR3 consists of 10 residues. V was cut by 6 bases and J by 8 bases, with 7 bases left in between. The CDR3: CASRGYEAFF. CDR3 coding DNA: TGTGCCAGCAGGGGATACGAAGCTTTCTTT.

The chain has TRBV5-4 and TRBJ2-3, with D maybe TRBD2 (5 bases). This CDR3 has 16 amino acids. Germline assignment: CDR1 SGHNT and CDR2 YYREEE (reference sequence). V was trimmed by 0 bases and J by 2 bases, leaving 13 bases between them. CDR3 sequence (DNA): TGTGCCAGCAGCTTGGCGTCCCGGGGATCCACAGATACGCAGTATTTT. Translated, it gives CASSLASRGSTDTQYF.